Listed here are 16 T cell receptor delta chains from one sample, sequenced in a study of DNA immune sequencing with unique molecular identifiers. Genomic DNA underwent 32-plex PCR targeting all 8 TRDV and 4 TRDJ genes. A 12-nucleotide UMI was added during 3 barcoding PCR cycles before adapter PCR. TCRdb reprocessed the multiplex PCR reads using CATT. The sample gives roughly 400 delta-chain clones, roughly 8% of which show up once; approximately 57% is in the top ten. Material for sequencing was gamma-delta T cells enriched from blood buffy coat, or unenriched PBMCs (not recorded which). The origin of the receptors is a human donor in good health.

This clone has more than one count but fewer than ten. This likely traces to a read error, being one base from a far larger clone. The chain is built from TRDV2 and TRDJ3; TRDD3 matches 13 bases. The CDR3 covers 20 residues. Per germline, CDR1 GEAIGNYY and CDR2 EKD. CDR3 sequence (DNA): TGTGCCTGTGACAAAGTACTGGGGGATACGCGCTCCTGGGAGACCCGACAGATGTTTTTC. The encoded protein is CACDKVLGDTRSWETRQMFF.

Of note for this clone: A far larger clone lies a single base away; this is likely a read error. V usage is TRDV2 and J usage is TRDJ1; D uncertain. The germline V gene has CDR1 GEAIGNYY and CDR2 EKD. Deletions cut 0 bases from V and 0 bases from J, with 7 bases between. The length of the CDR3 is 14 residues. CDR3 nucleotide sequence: TGTGCCTGTGACACCCACGGAGACACCGATAAACTCATCTTT. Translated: CACDTHGDTDKLIF.

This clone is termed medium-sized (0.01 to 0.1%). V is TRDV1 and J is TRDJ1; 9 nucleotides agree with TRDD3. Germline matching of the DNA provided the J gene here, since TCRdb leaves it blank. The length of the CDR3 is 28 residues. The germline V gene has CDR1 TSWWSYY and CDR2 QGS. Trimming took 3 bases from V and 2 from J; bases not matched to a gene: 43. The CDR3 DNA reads TGTGCTCTTGGGGAGGCCGTAGAATACCCCTATTCGTGCGGGGACTGGGGGAGTACTTCCGGAGGTACCGATAAACTCATCTTT. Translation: CALGEAVEYPYSCGDWGSTSGGTDKLIF.

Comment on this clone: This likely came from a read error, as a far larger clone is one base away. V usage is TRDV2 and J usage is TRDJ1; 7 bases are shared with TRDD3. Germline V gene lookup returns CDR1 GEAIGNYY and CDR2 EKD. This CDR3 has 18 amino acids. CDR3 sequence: CACDPLMGETAGTDNLIF. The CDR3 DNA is TGTGCCTGTGACCCCCTAATGGGGGAAACCGCGGGCACCGATAATCTCATCTTT.

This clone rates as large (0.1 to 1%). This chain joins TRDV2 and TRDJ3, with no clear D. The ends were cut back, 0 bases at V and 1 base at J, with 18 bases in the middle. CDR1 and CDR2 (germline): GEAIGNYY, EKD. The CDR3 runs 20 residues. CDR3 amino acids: CACDTLEHKNASWDTRQMFF. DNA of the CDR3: TGTGCCTGTGACACCCTTGAACATAAGAACGCTTCCTGGGACACCCGACAGATGTTTTTC.

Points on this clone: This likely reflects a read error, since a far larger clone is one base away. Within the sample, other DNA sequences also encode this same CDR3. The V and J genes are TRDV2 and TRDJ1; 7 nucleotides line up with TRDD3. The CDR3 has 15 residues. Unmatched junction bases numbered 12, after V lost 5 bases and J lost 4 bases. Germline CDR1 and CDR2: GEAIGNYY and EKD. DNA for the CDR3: TGTGCCTGTGCCCAACTTGGGGATAGGGACGATAAACTCATCTTT. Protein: CACAQLGDRDDKLIF.

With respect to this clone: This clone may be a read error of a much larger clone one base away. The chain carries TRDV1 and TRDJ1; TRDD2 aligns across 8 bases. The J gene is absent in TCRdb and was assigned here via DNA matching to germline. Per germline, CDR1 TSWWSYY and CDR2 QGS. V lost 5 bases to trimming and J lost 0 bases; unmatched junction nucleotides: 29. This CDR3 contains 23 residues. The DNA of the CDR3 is TGTGCTCTTGGGTACCTACCAAGGACTTCCTACGTCCGGGGGGGGACGTACACCGATAAACTCATCTTT. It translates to CALGYLPRTSYVRGGTYTDKLIF.

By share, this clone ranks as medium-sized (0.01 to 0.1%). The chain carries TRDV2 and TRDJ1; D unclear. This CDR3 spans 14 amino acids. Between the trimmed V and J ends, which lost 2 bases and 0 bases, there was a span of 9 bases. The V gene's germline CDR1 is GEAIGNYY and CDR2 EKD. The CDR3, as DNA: TGTGCCTGTGACAACCTTGGGAACACCGATAAACTCATCTTT. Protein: CACDNLGNTDKLIF.

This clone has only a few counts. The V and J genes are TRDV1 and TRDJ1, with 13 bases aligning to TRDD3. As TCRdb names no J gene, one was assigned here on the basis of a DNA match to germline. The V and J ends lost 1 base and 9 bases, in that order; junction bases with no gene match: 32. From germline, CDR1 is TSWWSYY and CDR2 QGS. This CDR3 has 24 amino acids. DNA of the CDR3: TGTGCTCTTGGGGAACGCTGGCTTCCGAAGGGCGTGTACTGGGGGATACGCGGATCGACTCAACTCATCTTT. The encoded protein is CALGERWLPKGVYWGIRGSTQLIF.

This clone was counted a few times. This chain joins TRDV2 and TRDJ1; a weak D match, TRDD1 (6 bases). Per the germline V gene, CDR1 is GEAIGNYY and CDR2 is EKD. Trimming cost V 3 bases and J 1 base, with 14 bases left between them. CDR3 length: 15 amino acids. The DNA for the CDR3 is TGTGCCTGTGACCCCGAAATACGGCGCACCGATAAACTCATCTTT. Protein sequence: CACDPEIRRTDKLIF.

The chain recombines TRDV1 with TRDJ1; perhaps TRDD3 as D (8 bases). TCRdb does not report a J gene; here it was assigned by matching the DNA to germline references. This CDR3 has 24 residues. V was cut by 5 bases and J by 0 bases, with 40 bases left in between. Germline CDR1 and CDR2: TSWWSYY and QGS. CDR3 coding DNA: TGTGCTCTTGGGAACTTCTTCCTATTCCCGTACTGGGGGCCCCGGTTGGCGTACACCGATAAACTCATCTTT. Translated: CALGNFFLFPYWGPRLAYTDKLIF.

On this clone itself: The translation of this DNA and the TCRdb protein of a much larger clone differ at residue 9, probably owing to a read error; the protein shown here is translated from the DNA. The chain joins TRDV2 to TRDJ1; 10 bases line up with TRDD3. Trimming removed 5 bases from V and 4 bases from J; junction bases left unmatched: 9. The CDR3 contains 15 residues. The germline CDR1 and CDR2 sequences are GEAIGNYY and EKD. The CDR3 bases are TGTGCCTGTGCCCAACTGGGGGATTGGGACGATAAACTCATCTTT. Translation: CACAQLGDWDDKLIF.

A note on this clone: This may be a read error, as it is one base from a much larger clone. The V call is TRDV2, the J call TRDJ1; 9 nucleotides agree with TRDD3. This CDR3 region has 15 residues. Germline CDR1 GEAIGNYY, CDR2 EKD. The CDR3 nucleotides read TGTGCCTGTGACAGACTGGGGGAGTACACCGGTAAACTCATCTTT. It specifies CACDRLGEYTGKLIF.

In DNA, the CDR3 is TGTGCTCTTGGAGTTGGGTCTTGGCCCGATAAACTCATCTTT. This gives the protein CALGVGSWPDKLIF. The rearrangement joins TRDV1 to TRDJ1; D not resolved. Trimming took off 6 bases at V and 3 bases at J, with 14 bases between the two ends. Germline CDR1 reads TSWWSYY; CDR2 reads QGS. CDR3 length: 14 residues.

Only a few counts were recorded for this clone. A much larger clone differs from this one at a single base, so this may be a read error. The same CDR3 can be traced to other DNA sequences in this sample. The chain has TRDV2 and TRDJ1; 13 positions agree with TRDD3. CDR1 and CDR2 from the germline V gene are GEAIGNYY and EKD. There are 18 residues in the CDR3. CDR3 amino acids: CACDPILGDTRYTDKLIF. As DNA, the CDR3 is TGTGCCTGTGACCCTATACTGGGGGATACGCGGTACACCGATAAACTAATCTTT.

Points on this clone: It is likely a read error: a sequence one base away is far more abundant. CDR3 sequence reads: CACDVLGDSQTDKLIF. The CDR3 nucleotides are TGTGCCTGCGATGTACTGGGGGATTCGCAGACCGATAAACTCATCTTT. This chain links TRDV2 with TRDJ1; 10 bases agree with TRDD3. Germline V lookup: CDR1 GEAIGNYY, CDR2 EKD. The CDR3 length is 16 residues. Trimming took 7 bases from V and 2 from J; bases not matched to a gene: 12.